This T cell receptor beta chain was obtained from a study of Ad26.COV2.S vaccination and SARS-CoV-2 variants. As for the study in general: Participant was drawn from the COV1001 Ad26.COV2.S trial arm. Each vaccinee took Ad26.COV2.S intramuscularly, once or twice 56 days apart. Overall study findings and caveats: Vaccine recipients showed a spike-specific TCR breadth that was higher than in placebo recipients.

Trimming stripped 5 bases from V and 0 bases from J, with 10 bases between. This CDR3 is built from 14 residues. Looked up from germline, CDR1 is LNHNV and CDR2 is YYDKDF (reference sequence). Measured with immunoSEQ multiplex PCR; TCRdb has only the in-frame clones, and not every one. Among about 680,000 clones listed, approximately 88% were seen once. As regards this clone: Its antigen is still unknown.

Indicated treatment: 15 to 20 received Ad26.COV2.S at low or high dose, single or two shots; 5 received placebo; per-sample allocation not given. Following the first vaccine or placebo injection, samples were taken on day 63. An Ad26 vector carrying the Wuhan-strain SARS-CoV-2 spike served as the vaccine. The sample consisted of peripheral blood, taken in a trial of Ad26.COV2.S vaccine versus placebo. This clonotype was obtained from a person between 18 and 59 years old who received the Ad26.COV2.S COVID-19 vaccine or a placebo. J is TRBJ2-5 and V is TRBV15; perhaps TRBD1 as D (5 bases). CDR3 in amino acids: CATSARVYQETQYF. Written as DNA, the CDR3 is TGTGCCACCAGCGCCAGGGTTTACCAAGAGACCCAGTACTTC.